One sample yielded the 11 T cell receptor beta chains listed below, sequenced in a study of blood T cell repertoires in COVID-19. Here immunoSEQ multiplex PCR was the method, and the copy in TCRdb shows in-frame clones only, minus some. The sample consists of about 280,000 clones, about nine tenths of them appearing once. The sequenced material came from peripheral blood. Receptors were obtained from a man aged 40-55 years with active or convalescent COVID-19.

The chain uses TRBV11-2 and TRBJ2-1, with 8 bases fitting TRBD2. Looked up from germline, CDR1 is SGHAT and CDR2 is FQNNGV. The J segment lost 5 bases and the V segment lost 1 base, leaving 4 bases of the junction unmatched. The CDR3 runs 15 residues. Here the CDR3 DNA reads TGTGCCAGCAGCTTAGGACTAGCGCAAAACAATGAGCAGTTCTTC. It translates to CASSLGLAQNNEQFF.

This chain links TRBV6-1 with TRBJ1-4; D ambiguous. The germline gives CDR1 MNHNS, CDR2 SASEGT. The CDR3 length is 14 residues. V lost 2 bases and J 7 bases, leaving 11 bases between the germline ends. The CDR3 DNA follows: TGTGCCAGCAGTGAAAGGACTGAGGGTGAAAAACTGTTTTTT. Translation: CASSERTEGEKLFF.

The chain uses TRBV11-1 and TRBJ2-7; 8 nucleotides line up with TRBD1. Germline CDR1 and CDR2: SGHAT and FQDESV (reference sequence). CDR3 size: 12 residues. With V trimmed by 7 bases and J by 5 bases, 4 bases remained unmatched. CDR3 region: CASMGQANEQYF. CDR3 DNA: TGTGCCAGCATGGGACAGGCGAACGAGCAGTACTTC.

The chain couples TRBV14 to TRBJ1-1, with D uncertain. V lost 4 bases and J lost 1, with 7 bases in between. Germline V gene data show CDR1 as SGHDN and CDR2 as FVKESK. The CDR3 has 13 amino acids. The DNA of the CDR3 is TGTGCCAGCAGCCCCGCCGGGAACACTGAAGCTTTCTTT. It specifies CASSPAGNTEAFF.

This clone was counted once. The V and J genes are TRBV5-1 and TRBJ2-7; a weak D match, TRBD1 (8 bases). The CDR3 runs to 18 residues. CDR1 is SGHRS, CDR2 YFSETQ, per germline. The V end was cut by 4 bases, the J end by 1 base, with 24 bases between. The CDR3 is CASSTGQGGGTTSYEQYF. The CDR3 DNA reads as TGCGCCAGCAGCACTGGACAGGGAGGAGGGACTACTTCCTACGAGCAGTACTTC.

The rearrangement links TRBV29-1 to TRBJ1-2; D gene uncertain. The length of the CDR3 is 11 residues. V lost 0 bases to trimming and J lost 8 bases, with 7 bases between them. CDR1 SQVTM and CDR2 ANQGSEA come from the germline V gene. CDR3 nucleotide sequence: TGCAGCGTTGAAGAGACTCGGGGCTACACCTTC. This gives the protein CSVEETRGYTF.

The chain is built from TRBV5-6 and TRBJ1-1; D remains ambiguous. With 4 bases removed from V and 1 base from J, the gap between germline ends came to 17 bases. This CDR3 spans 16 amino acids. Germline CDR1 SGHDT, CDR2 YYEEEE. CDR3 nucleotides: TGTGCCAGCAGCCATACCGTTCGACACACGAACACTGAAGCTTTCTTT. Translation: CASSHTVRHTNTEAFF.

CDR3 region: CASSLTGGAYFTHEKLFF. As DNA, the CDR3 is TGTGCCAGCAGTTTAACGGGGGGCGCGTATTTTACCCATGAAAAACTGTTTTTT. This chain connects TRBV28 to TRBJ1-4, with D possibly being TRBD1 (6 bases). The length of the CDR3 is 18 residues. V lost 2 bases and J lost 6, with 22 bases in between. Germline V gene lookup returns CDR1 MDHEN and CDR2 SYDVKM.

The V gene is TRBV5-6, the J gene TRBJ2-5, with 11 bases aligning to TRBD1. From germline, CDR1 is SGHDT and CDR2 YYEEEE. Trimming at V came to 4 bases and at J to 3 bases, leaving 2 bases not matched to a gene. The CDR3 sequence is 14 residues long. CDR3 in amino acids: CASSPGQGEETQYF. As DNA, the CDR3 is TGTGCCAGCAGCCCGGGACAGGGGGAAGAGACCCAGTACTTC.

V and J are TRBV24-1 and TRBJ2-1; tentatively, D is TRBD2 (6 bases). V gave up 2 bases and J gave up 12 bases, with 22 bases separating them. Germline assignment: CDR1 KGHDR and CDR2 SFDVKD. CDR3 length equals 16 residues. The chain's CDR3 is CATSDYGGIPPIRQFF. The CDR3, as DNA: TGTGCCACCAGTGATTATGGCGGGATACCCCCAATAAGGCAGTTCTTC.

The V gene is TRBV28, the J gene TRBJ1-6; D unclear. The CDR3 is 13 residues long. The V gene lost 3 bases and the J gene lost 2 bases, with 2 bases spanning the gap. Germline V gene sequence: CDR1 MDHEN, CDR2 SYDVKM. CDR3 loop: CASSFTYNSPLHF. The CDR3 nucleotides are TGTGCCAGCAGTTTCACCTATAATTCACCCCTCCACTTT. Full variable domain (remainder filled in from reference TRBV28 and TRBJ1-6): DVKVTQSSRYLVKRTGEKVFLECVQDMDHENMFWYRQDPGLGLRLIYFSYDVKMKEKGDIPEGYSVSREKKERFSLILESASTNQTSMYLCASSFTYNSPLHFGNGTRLTVT.